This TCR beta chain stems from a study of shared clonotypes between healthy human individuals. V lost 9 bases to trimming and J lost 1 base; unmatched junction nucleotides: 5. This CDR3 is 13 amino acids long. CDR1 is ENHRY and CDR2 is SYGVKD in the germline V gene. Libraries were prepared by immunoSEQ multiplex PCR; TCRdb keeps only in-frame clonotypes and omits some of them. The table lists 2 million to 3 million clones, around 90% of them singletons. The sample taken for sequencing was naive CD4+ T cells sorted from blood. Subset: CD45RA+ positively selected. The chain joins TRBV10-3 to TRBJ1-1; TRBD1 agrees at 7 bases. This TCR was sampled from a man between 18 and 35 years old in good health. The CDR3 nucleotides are TGTGCCATTACAGGGGCCCAGAACACTGAAGCTTTCTTT. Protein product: CAITGAQNTEAFF.